This T cell receptor beta chain was observed in a study of CD8 T cells in ankylosing spondylitis. The germline CDR1 and CDR2 sequences are SGDLS and YYNGEE. The CDR3 spans 16 residues. V shed 3 bases and J shed 0 bases, with 13 bases lying between them. MiXCR was run by TCRdb on the 5' RACE reads, yielding one entry per CDR3 protein. The data show tens of thousands of distinct CDR3 sequences, over 3.5% seen once. Study outcomes and limitations: According to the report, clones linked to the disease were significantly enriched in matched synovial fluid samples taken from ankylosing spondylitis patients. For ankylosing spondylitis blood, a TCR beta motif of under 10 highly homologous variants appeared characteristic.

This clonotype was seen at least ten times. The antigen is undetermined. The receptor's source is a female donor with ankylosing spondylitis or in good health (not recorded which). Sequencing input: blood, either unsorted or a sorted T cell fraction (not recorded which). The chain carries TRBV9 and TRBJ1-3; D may be TRBD1 (5 bases). CDR3 DNA: TGTGCCAGCAGCGAGGGGAACCGAATCTCTGGAAACACCATATATTTT. Translated: CASSEGNRISGNTIYF.